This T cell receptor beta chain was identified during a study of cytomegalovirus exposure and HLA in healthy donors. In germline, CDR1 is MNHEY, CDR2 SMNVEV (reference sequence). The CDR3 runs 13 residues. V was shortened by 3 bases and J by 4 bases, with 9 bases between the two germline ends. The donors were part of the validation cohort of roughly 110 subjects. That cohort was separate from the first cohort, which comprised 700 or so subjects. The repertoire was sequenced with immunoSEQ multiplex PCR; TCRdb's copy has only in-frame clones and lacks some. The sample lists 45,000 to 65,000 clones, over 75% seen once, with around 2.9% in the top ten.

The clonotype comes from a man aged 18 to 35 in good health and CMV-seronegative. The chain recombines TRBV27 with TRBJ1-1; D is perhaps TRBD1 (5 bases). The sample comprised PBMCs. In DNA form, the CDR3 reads TGTGCCAGCAGTTTCTCCGGGGGCACTGAAGCTTTCTTT. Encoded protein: CASSFSGGTEAFF.